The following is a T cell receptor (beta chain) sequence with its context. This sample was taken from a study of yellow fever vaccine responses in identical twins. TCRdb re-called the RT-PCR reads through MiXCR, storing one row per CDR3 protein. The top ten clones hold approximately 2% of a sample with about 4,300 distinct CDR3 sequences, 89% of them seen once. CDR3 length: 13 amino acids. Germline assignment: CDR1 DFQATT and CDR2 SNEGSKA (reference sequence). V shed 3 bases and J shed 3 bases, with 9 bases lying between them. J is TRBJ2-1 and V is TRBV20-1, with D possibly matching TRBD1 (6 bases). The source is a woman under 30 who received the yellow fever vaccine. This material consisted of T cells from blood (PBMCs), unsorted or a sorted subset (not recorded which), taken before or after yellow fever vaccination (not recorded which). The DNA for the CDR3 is TGCAGTGCTAGCGGGGACAACTACAATGAGCAGTTCTTC. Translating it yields CSASGDNYNEQFF.